The T cell receptor beta chain described here comes from a study of blood T cell repertoires in COVID-19. Overall study: The United States, Italy and Spain were the sources of the acute and convalescent COVID-19 samples. T cells, B-cell-depleted T cells, or PBMCs supplied cDNA or gDNA.

Authors' processing steps: Nucleated cell counts were estimated from reference gene primer amplification. The protocol was immunoSEQ multiplex PCR, while the TCRdb copy is restricted to in-frame clones and leaves out a portion. The DNA was the basis for D and trimming; V, J and clone size are from that table. This repertoire shows 80,000 to 100,000 clones, around 84% found once; its top ten account for 13%. This clonotype was sampled from a woman in her sixties or seventies in a cohort sampled during active or convalescent COVID-19. Sample: peripheral blood.

This chain's CDR3 is CASSSTFGTDLYGYTF. The DNA of the CDR3 is TGCGCCAGCAGCAGCACCTTCGGGACAGACCTCTATGGCTACACCTTC. The chain recombines TRBV5-1 with TRBJ1-2, with 7 bases lining up with TRBD1. The CDR3 covers 16 residues. Germline V gives CDR1 SGHRS, CDR2 YFSETQ. Trimming cost V 4 bases and J 4 bases; bases outside gene matches: 13.